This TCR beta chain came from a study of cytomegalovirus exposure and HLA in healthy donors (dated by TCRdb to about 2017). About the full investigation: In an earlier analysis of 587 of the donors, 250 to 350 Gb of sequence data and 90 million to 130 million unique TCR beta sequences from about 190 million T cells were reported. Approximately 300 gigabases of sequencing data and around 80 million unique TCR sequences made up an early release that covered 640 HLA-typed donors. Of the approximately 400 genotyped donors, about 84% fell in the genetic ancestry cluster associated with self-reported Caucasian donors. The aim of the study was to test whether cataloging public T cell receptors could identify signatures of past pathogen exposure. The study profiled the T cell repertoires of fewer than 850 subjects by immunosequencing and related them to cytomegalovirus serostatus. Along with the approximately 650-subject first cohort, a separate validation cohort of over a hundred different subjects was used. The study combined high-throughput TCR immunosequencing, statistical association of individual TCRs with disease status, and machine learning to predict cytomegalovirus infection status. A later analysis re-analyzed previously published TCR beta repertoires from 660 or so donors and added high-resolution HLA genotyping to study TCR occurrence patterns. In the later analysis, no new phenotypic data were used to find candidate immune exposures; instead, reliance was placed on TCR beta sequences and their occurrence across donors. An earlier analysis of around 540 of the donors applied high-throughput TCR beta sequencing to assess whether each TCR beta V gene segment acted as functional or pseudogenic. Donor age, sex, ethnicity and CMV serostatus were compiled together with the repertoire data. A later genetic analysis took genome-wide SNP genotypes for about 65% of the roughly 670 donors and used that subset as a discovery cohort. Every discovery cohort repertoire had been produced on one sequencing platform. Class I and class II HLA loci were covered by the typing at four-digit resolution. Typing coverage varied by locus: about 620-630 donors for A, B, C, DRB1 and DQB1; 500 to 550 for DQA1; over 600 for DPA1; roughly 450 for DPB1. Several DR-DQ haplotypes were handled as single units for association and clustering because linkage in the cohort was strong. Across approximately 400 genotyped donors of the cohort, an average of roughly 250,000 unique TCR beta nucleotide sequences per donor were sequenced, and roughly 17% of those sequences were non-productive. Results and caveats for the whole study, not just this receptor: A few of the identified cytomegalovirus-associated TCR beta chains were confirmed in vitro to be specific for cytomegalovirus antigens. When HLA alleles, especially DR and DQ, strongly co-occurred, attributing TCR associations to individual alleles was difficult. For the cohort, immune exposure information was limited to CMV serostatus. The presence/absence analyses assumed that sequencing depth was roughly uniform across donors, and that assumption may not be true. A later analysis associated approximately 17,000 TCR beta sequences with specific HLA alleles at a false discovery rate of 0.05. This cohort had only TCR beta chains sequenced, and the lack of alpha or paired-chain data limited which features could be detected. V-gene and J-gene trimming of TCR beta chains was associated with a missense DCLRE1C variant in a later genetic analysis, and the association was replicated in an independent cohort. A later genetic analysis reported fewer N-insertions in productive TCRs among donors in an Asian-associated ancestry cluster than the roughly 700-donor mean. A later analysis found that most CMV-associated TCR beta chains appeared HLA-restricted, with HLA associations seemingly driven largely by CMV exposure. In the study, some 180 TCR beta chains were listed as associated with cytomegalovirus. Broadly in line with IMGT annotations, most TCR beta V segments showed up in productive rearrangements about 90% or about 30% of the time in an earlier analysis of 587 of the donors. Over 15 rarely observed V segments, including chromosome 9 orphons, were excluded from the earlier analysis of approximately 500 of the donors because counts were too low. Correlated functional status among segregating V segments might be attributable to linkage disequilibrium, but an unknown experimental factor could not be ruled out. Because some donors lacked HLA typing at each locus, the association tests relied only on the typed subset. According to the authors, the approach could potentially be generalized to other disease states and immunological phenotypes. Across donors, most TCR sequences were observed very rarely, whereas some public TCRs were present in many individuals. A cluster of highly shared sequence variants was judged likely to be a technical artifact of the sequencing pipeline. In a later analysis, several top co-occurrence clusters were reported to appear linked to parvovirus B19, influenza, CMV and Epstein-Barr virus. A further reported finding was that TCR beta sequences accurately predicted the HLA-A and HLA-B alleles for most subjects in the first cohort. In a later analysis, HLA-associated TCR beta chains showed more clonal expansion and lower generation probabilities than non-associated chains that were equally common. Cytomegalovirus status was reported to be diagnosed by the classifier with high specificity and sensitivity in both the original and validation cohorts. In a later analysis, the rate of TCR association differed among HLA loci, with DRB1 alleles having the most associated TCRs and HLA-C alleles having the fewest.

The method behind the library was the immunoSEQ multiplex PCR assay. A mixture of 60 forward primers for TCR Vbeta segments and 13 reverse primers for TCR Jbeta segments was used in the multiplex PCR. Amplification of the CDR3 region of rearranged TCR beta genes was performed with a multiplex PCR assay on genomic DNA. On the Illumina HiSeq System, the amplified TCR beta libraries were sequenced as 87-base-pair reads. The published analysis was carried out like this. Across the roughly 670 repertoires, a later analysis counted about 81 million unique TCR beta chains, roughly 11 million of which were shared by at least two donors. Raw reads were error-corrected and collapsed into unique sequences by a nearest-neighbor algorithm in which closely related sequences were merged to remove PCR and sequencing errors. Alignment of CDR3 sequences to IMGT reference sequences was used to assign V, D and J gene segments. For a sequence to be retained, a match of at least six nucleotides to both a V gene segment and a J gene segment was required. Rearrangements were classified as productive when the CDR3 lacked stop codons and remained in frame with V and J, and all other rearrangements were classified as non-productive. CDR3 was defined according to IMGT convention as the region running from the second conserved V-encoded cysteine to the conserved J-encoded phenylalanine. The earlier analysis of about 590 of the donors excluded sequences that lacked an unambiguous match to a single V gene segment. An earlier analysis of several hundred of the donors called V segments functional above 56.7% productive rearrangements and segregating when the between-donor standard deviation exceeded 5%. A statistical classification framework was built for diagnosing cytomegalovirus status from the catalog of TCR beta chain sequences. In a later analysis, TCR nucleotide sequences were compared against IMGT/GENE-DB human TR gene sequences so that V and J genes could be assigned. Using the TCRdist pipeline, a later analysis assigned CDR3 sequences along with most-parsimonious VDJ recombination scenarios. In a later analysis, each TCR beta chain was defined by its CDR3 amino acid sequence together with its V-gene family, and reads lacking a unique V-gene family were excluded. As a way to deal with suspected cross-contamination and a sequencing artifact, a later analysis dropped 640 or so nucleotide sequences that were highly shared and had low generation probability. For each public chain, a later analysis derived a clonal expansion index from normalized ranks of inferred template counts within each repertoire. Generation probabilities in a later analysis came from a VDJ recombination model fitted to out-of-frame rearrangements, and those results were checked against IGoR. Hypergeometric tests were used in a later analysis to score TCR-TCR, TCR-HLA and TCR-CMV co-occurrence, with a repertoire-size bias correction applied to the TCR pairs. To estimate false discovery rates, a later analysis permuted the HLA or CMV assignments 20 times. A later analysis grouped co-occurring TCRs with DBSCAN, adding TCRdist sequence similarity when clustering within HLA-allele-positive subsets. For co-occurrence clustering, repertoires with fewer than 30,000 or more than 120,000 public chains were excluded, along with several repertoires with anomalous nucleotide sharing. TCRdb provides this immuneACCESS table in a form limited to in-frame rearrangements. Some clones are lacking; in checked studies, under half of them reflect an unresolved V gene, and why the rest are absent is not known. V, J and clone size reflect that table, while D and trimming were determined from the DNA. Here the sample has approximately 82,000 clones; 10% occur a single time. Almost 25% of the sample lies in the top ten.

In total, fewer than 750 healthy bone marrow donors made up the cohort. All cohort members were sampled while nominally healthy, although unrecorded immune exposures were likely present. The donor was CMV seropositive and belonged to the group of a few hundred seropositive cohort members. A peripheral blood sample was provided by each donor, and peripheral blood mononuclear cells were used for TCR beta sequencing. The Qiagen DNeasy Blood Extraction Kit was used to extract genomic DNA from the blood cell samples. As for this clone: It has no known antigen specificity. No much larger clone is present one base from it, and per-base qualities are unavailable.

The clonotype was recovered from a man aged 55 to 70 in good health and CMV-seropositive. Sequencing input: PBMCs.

CDR3 loop: CASSMIPGQGGETQYF. The bases read TGTGCCAGTAGTATGATCCCGGGACAGGGGGGAGAGACCCAGTACTTC. The chain is assembled from TRBV19 and TRBJ2-5; 11 bases in the middle match TRBD1. Germline trimming amounts to 3 bases on V and 4 bases on J, with 7 as the count of junction bases outside the gene matches. Its CDR3 holds 16 amino acids, cysteine through phenylalanine. Only the CDR3 DNA is retained, 48 bases long and in frame from the first base. CDR1 and CDR2 are drawn from the germline V gene (reference sequence): LNHDA, SQIVND.